The sample holds one count of the clone carrying this T cell receptor beta chain. Measured with immunoSEQ multiplex PCR; TCRdb has only the in-frame clones, and not every one. Of 450,000 or so clones listed, 70% to 90% are singletons. The data originate from a study of blood T cell repertoires in COVID-19. Study details: Samples representing acute and convalescent COVID-19 were sourced from the United States, Italy and Spain.

The V gene's germline CDR1 is MNHEY and CDR2 SMNVEV (reference sequence). The V gene end was trimmed by 5 bases and the J gene end by 0 bases; junction bases not matched to a gene: 7. This CDR3 has 16 amino acids. This sequence was found in a man aged 18 to 35 with COVID-19, enrolled during active disease. Sample: peripheral blood. The chain combines TRBV27 with TRBJ2-3; 8 bases are shared with TRBD2. The CDR3 loop reads CASSPLAEFSTDTQYF. CDR3 sequence (DNA): TGTGCCAGCAGTCCACTAGCGGAATTTAGCACAGATACGCAGTATTTT.